The 11 T cell receptor beta chains presented below share a single source sample, sequenced in a study. One entry per CDR3 protein, called by TCRdb with MiXCR from the 5' RACE reads. Altogether over 50,000 distinct CDR3 sequences are present, approximately 25% being singletons, with the ten largest covering roughly 3%. The material sequenced was tumor-infiltrating naive CD4+ T cells sorted from the breast tumor. Subset noted: naive CD4+ T cells, CD4+CD45RA+CD25-. The receptors originated from a female donor with breast cancer.

This clonotype has a handful of counts. CDR3 region: CASSLLHPSSYNEQFF. DNA for the CDR3: TGTGCCAGCAGCTTACTACACCCGAGCTCCTACAATGAGCAGTTCTTC. The V call is TRBV7-9, the J call TRBJ2-1, with D hard to call. CDR1 and CDR2 (germline): SEHNR, FQNEAQ (reference sequence). CDR3 size: 16 residues. V lost 2 bases and J 0 bases, leaving 11 bases between the germline ends.

Many counts were recorded for this clonotype. The chain has TRBV20-1 and TRBJ2-7, with D possibly TRBD2 on 5 matching bases. This CDR3 is 18 amino acids long. The V end lost 4 bases, the J end lost 1 base, and 26 bases lay between the germline ends. The germline V gene encodes CDR1 DFQATT and CDR2 SNEGSKA (reference sequence). In DNA form, the CDR3 reads TGCAGTGCTAACGGCGGGCGAGGCACAATCGTGAATTCCTACGAGCAGTACTTC. It specifies CSANGGRGTIVNSYEQYF.

This clonotype came up a few times. The J gene is TRBJ2-7, the V gene TRBV2; D may be TRBD1 (6 bases). The V and J ends lost 2 bases and 3 bases respectively, with 14 bases between them. The CDR3 totals 15 residues. CDR1 and CDR2 (germline): SNHLY, FYNNEI. The CDR3 is CASSERTEAIYEQYF. CDR3 bases: TGTGCCAGCAGTGAACGGACAGAAGCTATCTACGAGCAGTACTTC.

In this sample, this clonotype turned up a few times. The genes are TRBV11-1 and TRBJ2-7, with TRBD1 identical over 10 bases. Losses at the gene ends were 3 bases for V and 6 bases for J; bases not matched to a gene: 2. The CDR3 runs 13 residues. Germline V gene sequence: CDR1 SGHAT, CDR2 FQDESV (reference sequence). The CDR3 sequence is CASSFRTGGEQYF. In DNA form, the CDR3 reads TGTGCCAGCAGCTTCAGGACAGGGGGCGAGCAGTACTTC. Complete variable domain (other parts from reference TRBV11-1 and TRBJ2-7): EAEVAQSPRYKITEKSQAVAFWCDPISGHATLYWYRQILGQGPELLVQFQDESVVDDSQLPKDRFSAERLKGVDSTLKIQPAELGDSAMYLCASSFRTGGEQYFGPGTRLTVT.

This clonotype was seen at least ten times. The rearrangement joins TRBV29-1 to TRBJ2-7; 9 nucleotides line up with TRBD2. CDR1 and CDR2 (germline): SQVTM, ANQGSEA. The CDR3 is 12 residues long. V lost 3 bases to trimming and J lost 4 bases; unmatched junction nucleotides: 1. CDR3 sequence: CSVDAGGYEQYF. The CDR3 DNA follows: TGCAGCGTTGACGCGGGAGGGTACGAGCAGTACTTC.

In its sample, this clonotype was seen a few times. The rearrangement uses TRBV4-1 and TRBJ2-5; 9 bases match TRBD2. The CDR3 extends over 15 amino acids. Trimming took 3 bases from V and 5 from J; bases not matched to a gene: 7. Per the germline V gene, CDR1 is MGHRA and CDR2 is YSYEKL. CDR3 DNA: TGCGCCAGCAGCCAGGGCGCTAGCGGGATCGAGACCCAGTACTTC. Translating it yields CASSQGASGIETQYF.

The chain recombines TRBV7-9 with TRBJ2-1, with 10 bases identical to TRBD2. The CDR3 is 16 amino acids. Germline V gives CDR1 SEHNR, CDR2 FQNEAQ (reference sequence). After removal of 4 bases from V and 2 bases from J, the junction contained 5 bases not matched to a gene. This chain's CDR3 is CASSYGLAEAYNEQFF. The CDR3 nucleotides are TGTGCCAGCAGCTACGGACTAGCGGAAGCCTACAATGAGCAGTTCTTC.

This clonotype was seen a few times. A junction end diverges from the germline sequence, so it may reflect a read error. V gene TRBV4-3 combines with J gene TRBJ2-1, with TRBD1 identical over 9 bases. CDR1 and CDR2 from the germline V gene are LGHNA and YSLEER. CDR3 length: 17 amino acids. The CDR3: CASSQQLGQGIDNDQFF. Here the CDR3 DNA reads TGCGCCAGCAGCCAACAACTAGGACAGGGGATTGACAATGACCAGTTCTTC.

This clonotype has more than one count but fewer than ten. This chain joins TRBV4-2 and TRBJ2-1; 7 positions match TRBD2. The V and J ends lost 0 bases and 7 bases, in that order; junction bases with no gene match: 12. CDR3 length equals 17 residues. CDR1 and CDR2 (germline): LGHNA, YNFKEQ. CDR3 bases: TGTGCCAGCAGCCAAGATACGGTCCGTAGGGAGGGAAATGAGCAGTTCTTC. This codes for CASSQDTVRREGNEQFF.

This clonotype has more than one count but fewer than ten. This chain joins TRBV27 and TRBJ2-7; TRBD1 agrees at 9 bases. V gave up 5 bases and J gave up 7 bases; unmatched junction bases: 9. In germline, CDR1 is MNHEY, CDR2 SMNVEV (reference sequence). This CDR3 contains 14 residues. The CDR3 loop is CASSRGQGTLEQYF. The CDR3 nucleotides are TGTGCCAGCAGTCGGGGACAGGGAACCCTAGAGCAGTACTTC.

This clonotype occurred many times. J is TRBJ1-1 and V is TRBV5-1; D is perhaps TRBD1 (6 bases). This CDR3 has 14 residues. V was shortened by 3 bases and J by 2 bases, with 11 bases between the two germline ends. Germline loops: CDR1 SGHRS, CDR2 YFSETQ. The CDR3 sequence: CASSSADRNTEAFF. The CDR3, as DNA: TGCGCCAGCAGCTCGGCGGACAGAAACACTGAAGCTTTCTTT.